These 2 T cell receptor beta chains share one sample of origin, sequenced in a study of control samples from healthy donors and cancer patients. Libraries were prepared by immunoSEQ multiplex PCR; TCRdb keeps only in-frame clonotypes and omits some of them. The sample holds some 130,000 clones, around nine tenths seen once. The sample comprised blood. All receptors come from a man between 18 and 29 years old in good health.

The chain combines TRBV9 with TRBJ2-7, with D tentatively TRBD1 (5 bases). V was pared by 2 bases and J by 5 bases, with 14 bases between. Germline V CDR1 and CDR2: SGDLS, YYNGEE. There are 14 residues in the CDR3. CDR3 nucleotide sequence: TGTGCCAGCAGCGTCCGACCGTCGGACAACGAGCAGTACTTC. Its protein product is CASSVRPSDNEQYF.

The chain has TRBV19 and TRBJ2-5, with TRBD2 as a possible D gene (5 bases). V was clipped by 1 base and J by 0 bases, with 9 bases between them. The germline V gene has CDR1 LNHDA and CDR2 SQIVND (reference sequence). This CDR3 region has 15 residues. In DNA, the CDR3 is TGTGCCAGTAGTATAGGGCGGGCCAACCAAGAGACCCAGTACTTC. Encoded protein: CASSIGRANQETQYF. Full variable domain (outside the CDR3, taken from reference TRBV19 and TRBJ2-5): DGGITQSPKYLFRKEGQNVTLSCEQNLNHDAMYWYRQDPGQGLRLIYYSQIVNDFQKGDIAEGYSVSREKKESFPLTVTSAQKNPTAFYLCASSIGRANQETQYFGPGTRLLVL.